Listed below are T cell receptor beta chains from one sample, sequenced in a study of blood T cell repertoires in COVID-19. Only in-frame clones appear in the TCRdb table, and some are missing; sequencing was by immunoSEQ multiplex PCR. The sample consists of some 200,000 clones, 90% of them appearing once. Sequences were obtained from peripheral blood. Receptor source: a man between 50 and 59 years old with acute or convalescent COVID-19. Both conserved end residues are part of each CDR3. Fields, in order: J gene, D gene, V gene, clone size, CDR3 protein, CDR3 DNA. A D gene is named only where the DNA matches it firmly. Expanded clones get a size class; other rows say once, few or many, or leave the size out.

j_gene: TRBJ1-6
d_gene: .
v_gene: TRBV27
abundance: .
CDR3aa: CASSPSRQGHSPLHF
CDR3nt: TGTGCCAGCAGTCCCTCCAGGCAGGGCCATTCACCCCTCCACTTT

j_gene: TRBJ1-6
d_gene: .
v_gene: TRBV3-1/TRBV3-2
abundance: .
CDR3aa: CASSQGVGQGIYSPLHF
CDR3nt: TGTGCCAGCAGCCAAGGAGTTGGGCAGGGGATATATTCACCCCTCCACTTT

j_gene: TRBJ2-1
d_gene: .
v_gene: TRBV2
abundance: .
CDR3aa: CASRPRGRGNEQFF
CDR3nt: TGTGCCAGCAGGCCTAGGGGGAGGGGGAATGAGCAGTTCTTC

j_gene: TRBJ1-6
d_gene: .
v_gene: TRBV4-3
abundance: once
CDR3aa: CASSPERTVGSPLHF
CDR3nt: TGCGCCAGCAGCCCAGAAAGGACAGTTGGGTCACCCCTCCACTTT

j_gene: TRBJ2-1
d_gene: .
v_gene: TRBV7-2
abundance: .
CDR3aa: CASSLEGAWNEQFF
CDR3nt: TGTGCCAGCAGCTTAGAAGGGGCGTGGAATGAGCAGTTCTTC

j_gene: TRBJ2-1
d_gene: .
v_gene: TRBV19
abundance: .
CDR3aa: CASFWLGSQFF
CDR3nt: TGTGCCAGCTTTTGGCTTGGGAGTCAGTTCTTC

j_gene: TRBJ2-3
d_gene: TRBD1
v_gene: TRBV28
abundance: .
CDR3aa: CASSSQGADTDTQYF
CDR3nt: TGTGCCAGCAGTTCACAGGGGGCAGATACAGATACGCAGTATTTT

j_gene: TRBJ1-4
d_gene: TRBD1
v_gene: TRBV6-2/TRBV6-3
abundance: .
CDR3aa: CASSSGTANEKLFF
CDR3nt: TGTGCCAGCAGTTCCGGGACAGCTAATGAAAAACTGTTTTTT

j_gene: TRBJ2-7
d_gene: TRBD2
v_gene: TRBV7-8
abundance: .
CDR3aa: CASRVGLAVSYEQYF
CDR3nt: TGTGCCAGCAGAGTTGGACTAGCGGTCTCCTACGAGCAGTACTTC

j_gene: TRBJ1-6
d_gene: TRBD1
v_gene: TRBV18
abundance: .
CDR3aa: CASSQDRVVYSPLHF
CDR3nt: TGTGCCAGCTCACAGGACAGGGTTGTTTATTCACCCCTCCACTTT

j_gene: TRBJ2-7
d_gene: TRBD2
v_gene: TRBV18
abundance: few
CDR3aa: CASSPAGGSFEQYF
CDR3nt: TGTGCCAGCTCACCAGCGGGAGGTAGTTTCGAGCAGTACTTC

j_gene: TRBJ2-2
d_gene: TRBD2
v_gene: TRBV11-2
abundance: .
CDR3aa: CASSLPSGSMIGELFF
CDR3nt: TGTGCCAGCAGCTTACCTAGCGGGAGTATGATCGGGGAGCTGTTTTTT

j_gene: TRBJ1-6
d_gene: .
v_gene: TRBV5-1
abundance: few
CDR3aa: CASSLVGVRDSGSPLHF
CDR3nt: TGCGCCAGCAGCTTGGTCGGCGTCAGGGACTCGGGATCACCCCTCCACTTT

j_gene: TRBJ1-3
d_gene: .
v_gene: TRBV13
abundance: .
CDR3aa: CASSLGQSGNTIYF
CDR3nt: TGTGCCAGCAGCTTAGGCCAATCTGGAAACACCATATATTTT

j_gene: TRBJ1-1
d_gene: TRBD1
v_gene: TRBV6-6
abundance: .
CDR3aa: CASSYRTGNTEAFF
CDR3nt: TGTGCCAGCAGTTACAGGACAGGGAACACTGAAGCTTTCTTT

j_gene: TRBJ2-3
d_gene: TRBD1
v_gene: TRBV7-2
abundance: .
CDR3aa: CASSRTGGIFMDTQYF
CDR3nt: TGTGCCAGCAGCCGGACAGGGGGAATTTTCATGGATACGCAGTATTTT

j_gene: TRBJ1-1
d_gene: TRBD1
v_gene: TRBV30
abundance: .
CDR3aa: CAWKYQYSGGNTEAFF
CDR3nt: TGTGCCTGGAAATACCAGTATTCAGGGGGTAACACTGAAGCTTTCTTT

j_gene: TRBJ1-5
d_gene: TRBD1
v_gene: TRBV19
abundance: .
CDR3aa: CASSIPPGQGINQPQHF
CDR3nt: TGTGCCAGTAGTATTCCCCCGGGACAGGGTATCAATCAGCCCCAGCATTTT

j_gene: TRBJ1-1
d_gene: TRBD1
v_gene: TRBV10-2
abundance: .
CDR3aa: CASRGQENTEAFF
CDR3nt: TGCGCCAGCAGGGGACAGGAAAACACTGAAGCTTTCTTT